This T cell receptor (beta chain) was profiled in a study of shared clonotypes between healthy human individuals. Comment on this clone: A far larger clone is one nucleotide away, so this likely arose from a read error.

Looked up from germline, CDR1 is SQVTM and CDR2 is ANQGSEA. The V gene lost 4 bases and the J gene lost 0 bases, with 10 bases spanning the gap. The CDR3 totals 14 residues. The table came from immunoSEQ multiplex PCR; TCRdb's copy has only in-frame clones and leaves some out. The table lists some 480,000 clones, 79% of them singletons, with over 9.5% in the top ten. Sequenced input: PBMCs. The chain employs TRBV29-1 and TRBJ1-5; D is uncertain. The clonotype comes from a woman aged 40 to 50 in good health. Some clones in this sample may be carry-over from other donors' samples. CDR3 bases: TGCAGCGTTGGAGGGCAATATAGCAATCAGCCCCAGCATTTT. It encodes CSVGGQYSNQPQHF.